This TCR beta chain comes out of a study of blood T cell repertoires in COVID-19. Overall study context: PBMCs, B-cell-depleted T cells, or T cells provided the cDNA or gDNA that made up the material.

The CDR3 extends over 16 amino acids. V shed 4 bases and J shed 0 bases, with 14 bases lying between them. CDR1 and CDR2 (germline): WNHNN, SYGVQD (reference sequence). Study processing details: The assay estimated nucleated cells by amplifying reference gene primers. The repertoire was sequenced with immunoSEQ multiplex PCR; TCRdb's copy has only in-frame clones and lacks some. That table gives V, J and clone size, and the DNA gave D and trimming. The data show approximately 300,000 clones, around 86% seen once. This clone showed up just a few times. Adults between roughly 18 and 89 years of age took part from fewer than 30 US areas. The study counted Cohort 3 donors as recovered given two negative PCRs, clearance, or symptom resolution.

The genes are TRBV10-1 and TRBJ2-3, with D maybe TRBD2 (5 bases). The receptor was isolated from a woman younger than 35 who had recovered from COVID-19. Sequenced material: PBMCs or T cells enriched from blood (not recorded which). CDR3 coding DNA: TGCGCCAGCAGTGCTACGATGGGCGGGAGCACAGATACGCAGTATTTT. Protein: CASSATMGGSTDTQYF.